This TCR beta chain was recovered during a study of cytomegalovirus exposure and HLA in healthy donors. At the level of the study: When 398 donors were genotyped, roughly 82% of them were found to fall in the Caucasian-associated ancestry cluster. Study-wide results and limits: Later on, an analysis tied around 17,000 TCR beta sequences to HLA alleles at 0.05 false discovery rate. A link between a missense DCLRE1C variant and TCR beta V- and J-gene trimming emerged from a later analysis. Later examination showed HLA-associated TCR beta chains had greater clonal expansion than equally common others.

Trimming left V 5 bases short and J 4 bases short, with 9 bases between. The CDR3 runs to 13 residues. Looked up from germline, CDR1 is SEHNR and CDR2 is FQNEAQ (reference sequence). The PCR contained 60 Vbeta and 13 Jbeta primers. Clones were read by immunoSEQ multiplex PCR, and TCRdb kept only the in-frame ones, dropping some. The sample shows a few hundred thousand clones, about 90% of them seen only once. For this clone: Its target is unknown.

Sequencing was performed on PBMCs. The V call is TRBV7-9, the J call TRBJ2-1; weak D call: TRBD2 (6 bases). The TCR sequence derives from a woman aged 18 to 35 in good health and CMV-seronegative. The CDR3 region is CASSRDFYNEQFF. The CDR3 bases are TGTGCCAGCAGCCGGGACTTTTACAATGAGCAGTTCTTC.